A selection of T cell receptor beta chains follows, all from one sample in a study of OX40 agonist ivuxolimab in advanced cancers. Assay used: immunoSEQ multiplex PCR; TCRdb lists only in-frame clones, some missing. The data hold tens of thousands of clones, with less than 95% observed a single time. The input for sequencing was CD4+ or CD8+ T cells sorted from blood, taken in a trial of the OX40 agonist ivuxolimab. The receptors were sampled from an adult with an advanced solid tumor such as melanoma, head and neck, liver or kidney cancer. Each CDR3 is given with its conserved first and last residue. The order of the fields is D gene, V gene, J gene, CDR3 protein, CDR3 DNA. The D gene is left open where the match is weak.

D gene: TRBD2; V gene: TRBV27; J gene: TRBJ2-1; CDR3 protein: CASSPTLAGGPHNEQFF; CDR3 DNA: TGTGCCAGCAGTCCTACCTTAGCGGGAGGGCCCCACAATGAGCAGTTCTTC
D gene: NA; V gene: TRBV7-2; J gene: TRBJ2-3; CDR3 protein: CASSLVGGGRGPVPDTQYF; CDR3 DNA: TGTGCCAGCAGCTTAGTGGGTGGTGGGAGGGGGCCCGTGCCAGATACGCAGTATTTT
D gene: NA; V gene: TRBV14; J gene: TRBJ2-5; CDR3 protein: CASSQDISQETQYF; CDR3 DNA: TGTGCCAGCAGCCAAGACATCTCTCAAGAGACCCAGTACTTC
D gene: NA; V gene: TRBV18; J gene: TRBJ1-1; CDR3 protein: CASTIYVKNTEAFF; CDR3 DNA: TGTGCCAGCACTATATACGTGAAGAACACTGAAGCTTTCTTT
D gene: NA; V gene: TRBV7-9; J gene: TRBJ2-5; CDR3 protein: CASSLVAETQYF; CDR3 DNA: TGTGCCAGCAGCCTCGTGGCAGAGACCCAGTACTTC
D gene: TRBD2; V gene: TRBV4-3; J gene: TRBJ2-1; CDR3 protein: CASSQHRTGTSEYNEQFF; CDR3 DNA: TGCGCCAGCAGCCAGCACAGAACCGGGACTAGCGAATACAATGAGCAGTTCTTC
D gene: NA; V gene: TRBV9; J gene: TRBJ1-2; CDR3 protein: CASSPRTANYGYTF; CDR3 DNA: TGTGCCAGCAGCCCCCGCACGGCTAACTATGGCTACACCTTC
D gene: TRBD1; V gene: TRBV19; J gene: TRBJ2-2; CDR3 protein: CASSIARGLTGELFF; CDR3 DNA: TGTGCCAGTAGTATCGCCAGGGGGCTTACCGGGGAGCTGTTTTTT
D gene: NA; V gene: TRBV20-1; J gene: TRBJ1-2; CDR3 protein: CSARLRGYTF; CDR3 DNA: TGCAGTGCTAGACTCAGGGGCTACACCTTC
D gene: NA; V gene: TRBV7-2; J gene: TRBJ2-7; CDR3 protein: CASSLGRPYEQYF; CDR3 DNA: TGTGCCAGCAGCTTAGGAAGGCCCTACGAGCAGTACTTC